A selection of T cell receptor beta chains follows, all from one sample in a study of blood T cell repertoires in COVID-19. Here immunoSEQ multiplex PCR was the method, and the copy in TCRdb shows in-frame clones only, minus some. The sample has fewer than 250,000 clones, around 85% seen once; the top ten hold 1.1%. The source material was peripheral blood. The receptor set was obtained from a man younger than 40 with acute or convalescent COVID-19. The CDR3 runs from the conserved cysteine through the conserved F or W. Each record gives: CDR3 protein, CDR3 DNA, clone size, J gene, D gene, V gene. A D gene is named only where the DNA matches it firmly. Where a row states a size, it is once, few, many or the class of an expanded clone; other rows omit it.

CASSGTLNTEAFF,TGTGCCAGCAGCGGGACACTGAACACTGAAGCTTTCTTT,-,TRBJ1-1,-,TRBV28
CASSGTGGEQYF,TGCGCCAGCAGCGGTACAGGGGGCGAGCAGTACTTC,-,TRBJ2-7,TRBD1,TRBV5-1
CASSLSQGAIHIQYF,TGTGCCAGCAGTTTAAGCCAGGGGGCGATTCACATTCAGTACTTC,-,TRBJ2-4,TRBD1,TRBV27
CASSMGSASGDQPQHF,TGTGCCAGTAGTATGGGATCGGCGTCAGGGGATCAGCCCCAGCATTTT,-,TRBJ1-5,-,TRBV19
CASSRTGDNSPLHF,TGTGCCAGCAGCAGGACAGGAGATAATTCACCCCTCCACTTT,-,TRBJ1-6,TRBD1,TRBV9
CASGLGGQVQEAQYF,TGTGCTAGTGGTTTGGGCGGACAGGTACAAGAGGCCCAGTACTTC,-,TRBJ2-5,TRBD1,TRBV12-5
CASSPEGLGNQPQHF,TGTGCCAGCAGCCCGGAGGGACTGGGGAATCAGCCCCAGCATTTT,-,TRBJ1-5,-,TRBV2
CASSYGGGSGYEQYF,TGTGCCAGCAGTTACGGCGGCGGGAGTGGGTACGAGCAGTACTTC,-,TRBJ2-7,TRBD2,TRBV6-6
CASSPKRGLRDTQYF,TGTGCCAGCAGTCCCAAGAGAGGTCTGAGAGATACGCAGTATTTT,-,TRBJ2-3,-,TRBV6-6
CASSRTRDRGYEQYF,TGCGCCAGCAGCCGGACCCGGGACAGGGGCTACGAGCAGTACTTC,-,TRBJ2-7,TRBD1,TRBV4-1
CASSLAFGGGPQFF,TGTGCCAGCAGCTTAGCGTTCGGGGGGGGGCCCCAGTTCTTC,-,TRBJ2-1,TRBD2,TRBV7-8
CASSYGLAANYNEQFF,TGTGCCAGCAGTTACGGACTAGCGGCCAACTACAATGAGCAGTTCTTC,-,TRBJ2-1,TRBD2,TRBV6-6
CAWSVSGLLNEQFF,TGTGCCTGGAGTGTATCAGGGTTGTTGAATGAGCAGTTCTTC,-,TRBJ2-1,-,TRBV30
CASNGGNEQFF,TGTGCCAGTAACGGCGGCAATGAGCAGTTCTTC,few,TRBJ2-1,-,TRBV19
CASSVYGTGNQPQHF,TGTGCCAGCAGCGTTTACGGGACAGGGAATCAGCCCCAGCATTTT,few,TRBJ1-5,TRBD1,TRBV5-6
CASSVGPSGFTGELFF,TGTGCCAGCAGCGTAGGTCCTAGCGGATTCACCGGGGAGCTGTTTTTT,-,TRBJ2-2,TRBD2,TRBV9
CASSLEYNYGYTF,TGTGCCAGCAGTTTGGAGTATAACTATGGCTACACCTTC,-,TRBJ1-2,-,TRBV12-3/TRBV12-4
CSANTQTEQHF,TGCAGTGCCAATACCCAGACAGAGCAGCATTTT,-,TRBJ1-5,-,TRBV20-1
CASSIQGTWAFF,TGTGCCAGCAGTATACAGGGAACGTGGGCTTTCTTT,-,TRBJ1-1,-,TRBV3-1/TRBV3-2
CSVEDPPGGETQYF,TGCAGCGTTGAAGATCCCCCGGGCGGGGAGACCCAGTACTTC,-,TRBJ2-5,-,TRBV29-1
CASSPLLDTQYF,TGTGCCAGCAGCCCGTTATTAGATACGCAGTATTTT,-,TRBJ2-3,-,TRBV7-2
CASSTGDITPQETQYF,TGTGCCAGTAGTACAGGGGACATAACGCCTCAAGAGACCCAGTACTTC,-,TRBJ2-5,-,TRBV19
CASRRSNTQYF,TGTGCCAGCAGGAGGAGTAATACGCAGTATTTT,once,TRBJ2-3,-,TRBV6-5
CSVEGVRANGYTF,TGCAGCGTTGAAGGGGTCAGGGCAAATGGCTACACCTTC,once,TRBJ1-2,-,TRBV29-1
CASSLGQGYMNTEAFF,TGCGCCAGCAGCTTGGGACAGGGTTACATGAACACTGAAGCTTTCTTT,-,TRBJ1-1,TRBD1,TRBV5-1
CASSPVRDTEAFF,TGTGCCAGCTCACCGGTCCGGGACACTGAAGCTTTCTTT,-,TRBJ1-1,-,TRBV18
CASSYSKQGVYEQYF,TGTGCCAGCAGTTACTCGAAACAGGGCGTCTACGAGCAGTACTTC,-,TRBJ2-7,-,TRBV6-5
CAWSPWQGPNQPQHF,TGTGCCTGGAGTCCCTGGCAGGGCCCCAATCAGCCCCAGCATTTT,-,TRBJ1-5,-,TRBV30
CAVLSGDRVPEAFF,TGTGCCGTCCTATCGGGGGATCGGGTTCCTGAAGCTTTCTTT,-,TRBJ1-1,-,TRBV10-3
CASSLGWYGATLTYEQYF,TGTGCCAGCAGCTTGGGATGGTATGGGGCAACCCTCACCTACGAGCAGTACTTC,-,TRBJ2-7,-,TRBV11-2
CASSSMHSWDTEAFF,TGTGCCAGCAGCTCGATGCACAGTTGGGACACTGAAGCTTTCTTT,few,TRBJ1-1,-,TRBV5-4
CASSDLGTGSYEQYF,TGTGCCAGCAGCGACCTTGGGACAGGCTCCTACGAGCAGTACTTC,-,TRBJ2-7,TRBD1,TRBV2
CASRIGQDPNEKLFF,TGTGCCAGCAGAATTGGACAGGACCCAAATGAAAAACTGTTTTTT,-,TRBJ1-4,TRBD1,TRBV7-9
CASSLNTPGQDSATNEKLFF,TGTGCCAGCAGTCTGAACACCCCGGGACAGGACTCCGCAACTAATGAAAAACTGTTTTTT,few,TRBJ1-4,TRBD1,TRBV6-6
CAISERGQGATNEKLFF,TGTGCCATCAGTGAGAGGGGACAGGGTGCAACTAATGAAAAACTGTTTTTT,-,TRBJ1-4,TRBD1,TRBV10-3
CASSTGRTYGYTF,TGTGCCAGCAGTACCGGGAGAACGTATGGCTACACCTTC,-,TRBJ1-2,-,TRBV6-5
CASSLAGGGDTQYF,TGTGCCAGCAGCTTGGCTGGCGGGGGGGATACGCAGTATTTT,-,TRBJ2-3,TRBD2,TRBV5-4
CASSSQTGGIQETQYF,TGTGCCAGCAGCTCACAGACAGGGGGGATCCAAGAGACCCAGTACTTC,-,TRBJ2-5,TRBD1,TRBV11-1
CAWKAGGTASSGNTIYF,TGTGCCTGGAAGGCAGGCGGGACGGCAAGCTCTGGAAACACCATATATTTT,many,TRBJ1-3,-,TRBV30
CASSNNREQETQYF,TGTGCCAGCAGCAACAACAGGGAGCAAGAGACCCAGTACTTC,-,TRBJ2-5,-,TRBV3-1/TRBV3-2
CASSPGDNQPQHF,TGTGCCAGCTCCCCCGGTGACAATCAGCCCCAGCATTTT,-,TRBJ1-5,-,TRBV18
CASRDTHSPLHF,TGTGCCAGCAGGGACACTCATTCACCCCTCCACTTT,-,TRBJ1-6,-,TRBV6-5
CASSVGFGGAFF,TGTGCCAGCAGCGTAGGTTTCGGAGGGGCTTTCTTT,-,TRBJ1-1,-,TRBV9
CASSLWGYGANVLTF,TGTGCCAGCAGCTTATGGGGCTACGGGGCCAACGTCCTGACTTTC,-,TRBJ2-6,-,TRBV7-9
CATGGSGSSYEQYF,TGTGCCACCGGAGGGTCGGGGAGTTCCTACGAGCAGTACTTC,-,TRBJ2-7,-,TRBV28
CASSFGTTDTQYF,TGTGCCAGCAGCTTTGGGACTACAGATACGCAGTATTTT,-,TRBJ2-3,-,TRBV5-4
CASKSGGPLEQYF,TGTGCCAGCAAGTCGGGAGGGCCCCTCGAGCAGTACTTC,-,TRBJ2-7,TRBD2,TRBV28
CASRPTTGGQYF,TGTGCCAGCAGACCAACTACAGGGGGGCAGTATTTT,-,TRBJ2-3,TRBD1,TRBV7-9
CASSPPRNRMNTEAFF,TGTGCCAGCTCACCACCAAGGAACAGGATGAACACTGAAGCTTTCTTT,-,TRBJ1-1,-,TRBV18
CASSSAGVETQYF,TGTGCCAGCAGTTCAGCGGGAGTCGAGACCCAGTACTTC,-,TRBJ2-5,TRBD2,TRBV27
CASSIDRRRAQPQHF,TGTGCCAGTAGTATAGATCGGCGGAGGGCCCAGCCCCAGCATTTT,-,TRBJ1-5,-,TRBV19
CASSPAGGRTEAFF,TGTGCCAGCAGCCCCGCGGGGGGGAGAACTGAAGCTTTCTTT,-,TRBJ1-1,-,TRBV9
CATSTSRGNTIYF,TGTGCCACCAGCACTAGCAGGGGAAACACCATATATTTT,-,TRBJ1-3,-,TRBV15
CASSRPEPGAGITEAFF,TGTGCCAGCAGCCGTCCGGAGCCTGGTGCGGGAATCACTGAAGCTTTCTTT,-,TRBJ1-1,-,TRBV4-2